A single TCR beta chain is shown here with its context. The antigen remains undetermined. Looked up from germline, CDR1 is MGHDK and CDR2 is SYGVNS. Trimming took off 5 bases at V and 2 bases at J, with 10 bases between the two ends. The CDR3 runs 13 residues. Authors of the study amplified TCR beta CDR3 regions from RNA transcripts. RT-PCR in the first round (using the HTBI primer set) targeted the TCR CDR3. TCRdb processed the multiplex PCR reads anew with MiXCR; each CDR3 protein has one entry. Here the sample spans about 560,000 distinct CDR3 sequences, roughly 50% being singletons. The source of the sample is a study of T cells in Graves' hyperthyroidism and ophthalmopathy. Study-wide findings and caveats: Patients with ophthalmopathy were separated from those with stable hyperthyroidism by a 13 V-J model.

The chain has TRBV25-1 and TRBJ2-7; D uncertain. The specimen was peripheral blood or thyroid tissue (not recorded which). The clonotype was recovered from a young woman with Graves' hyperthyroidism. The CDR3 nucleotides read TGTGCCAGCAGTCGGATCCCAGCCTACGAGCAGTACTTC. Its translation: CASSRIPAYEQYF.